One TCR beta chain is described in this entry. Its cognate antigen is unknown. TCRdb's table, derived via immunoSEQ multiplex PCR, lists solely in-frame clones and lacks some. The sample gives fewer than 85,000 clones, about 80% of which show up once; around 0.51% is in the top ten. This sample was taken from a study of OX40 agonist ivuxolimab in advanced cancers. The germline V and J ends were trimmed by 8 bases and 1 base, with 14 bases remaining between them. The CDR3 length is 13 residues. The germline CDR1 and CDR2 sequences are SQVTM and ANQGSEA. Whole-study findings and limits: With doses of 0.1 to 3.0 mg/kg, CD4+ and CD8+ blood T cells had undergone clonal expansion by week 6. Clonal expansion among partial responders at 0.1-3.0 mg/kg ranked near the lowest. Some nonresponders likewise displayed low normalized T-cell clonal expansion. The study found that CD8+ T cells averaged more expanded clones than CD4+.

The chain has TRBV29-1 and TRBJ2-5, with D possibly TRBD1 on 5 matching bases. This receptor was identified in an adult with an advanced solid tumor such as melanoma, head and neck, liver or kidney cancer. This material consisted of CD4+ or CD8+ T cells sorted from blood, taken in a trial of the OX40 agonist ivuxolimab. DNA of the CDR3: TGCAGCTGTCGAAGGGGCATCCAAGAGACCCAGTACTTC. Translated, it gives CSCRRGIQETQYF.